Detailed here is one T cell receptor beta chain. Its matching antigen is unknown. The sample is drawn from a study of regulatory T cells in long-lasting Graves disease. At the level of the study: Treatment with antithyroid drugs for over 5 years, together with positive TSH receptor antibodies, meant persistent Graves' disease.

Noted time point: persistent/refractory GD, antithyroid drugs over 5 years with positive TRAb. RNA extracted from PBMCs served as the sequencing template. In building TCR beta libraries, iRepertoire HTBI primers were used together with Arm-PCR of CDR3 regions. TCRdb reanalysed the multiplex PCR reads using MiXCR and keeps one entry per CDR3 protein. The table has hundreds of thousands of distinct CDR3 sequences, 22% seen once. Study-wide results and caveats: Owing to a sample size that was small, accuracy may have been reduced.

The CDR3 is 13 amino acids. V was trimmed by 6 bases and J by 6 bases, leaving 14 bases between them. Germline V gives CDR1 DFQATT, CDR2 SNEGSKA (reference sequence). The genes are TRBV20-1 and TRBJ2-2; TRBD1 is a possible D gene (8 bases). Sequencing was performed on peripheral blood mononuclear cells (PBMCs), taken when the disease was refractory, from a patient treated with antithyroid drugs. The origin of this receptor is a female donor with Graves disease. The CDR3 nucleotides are TGCAGTGCCCGGGAGGACAGGGCCGGGGAGCTGTTTTTT. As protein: CSAREDRAGELFF.